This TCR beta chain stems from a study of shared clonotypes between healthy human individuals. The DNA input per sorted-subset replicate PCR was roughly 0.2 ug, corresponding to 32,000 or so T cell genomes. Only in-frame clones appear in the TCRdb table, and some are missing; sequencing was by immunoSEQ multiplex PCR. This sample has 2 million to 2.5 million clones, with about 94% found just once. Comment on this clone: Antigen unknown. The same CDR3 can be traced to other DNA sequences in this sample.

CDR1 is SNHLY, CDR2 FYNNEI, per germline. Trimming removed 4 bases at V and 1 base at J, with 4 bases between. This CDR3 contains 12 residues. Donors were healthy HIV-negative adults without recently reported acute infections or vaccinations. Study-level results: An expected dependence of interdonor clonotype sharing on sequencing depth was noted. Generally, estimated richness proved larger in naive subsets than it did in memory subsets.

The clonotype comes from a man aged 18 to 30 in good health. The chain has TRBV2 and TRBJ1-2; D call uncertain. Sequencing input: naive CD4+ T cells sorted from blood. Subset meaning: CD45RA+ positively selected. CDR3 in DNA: TGTGCCAGCAGTGGGGGTAACTATGGCTACACCTTC. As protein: CASSGGNYGYTF.